This T cell receptor beta chain derives from a study of identical twins listed by TCRdb under 2016. Study-level background: The study deep-sequenced TCR alpha and beta repertoires from monozygotic twins, unrelated adults of various ages and cord blood to test whether fetal clonotypes persist. To rule out contamination, replicate twin experiments were performed at different times with different library preparation protocols.

Study-level results and caveats: Invariant T cells such as MAIT and iNKT could partly confound zero-insertion analyses, although diverse VJ usage argued against such confounding for most clonotypes. In beta out-of-frame sequences, excess twin sharing was weaker, because having fewer shared sequences lowered the signal-to-noise ratio. Out-of-frame TCR alpha sequences shared between twins showed an excess of low generation-probability sequences compared with coincidental sharing between unrelated individuals. Because the same donors could not be followed over many years, the conclusions relied on cross-sectional statistical analysis. In monozygotic twins, out-of-frame TCR alpha sharing was systematically underestimated by recombination models, although the models agreed with sharing between unrelated individuals. Fewer insertions were carried by abundant cord blood beta clonotypes, a similar but weaker trend appeared in young adult naive repertoires, and no such trend appeared in memory repertoires.

Every donor in the study was a healthy Caucasian. Library generation was performed with 5' RACE. Sequencing relied on an Illumina HiSeq 2000. Template switching introduced a universal primer binding site; the final cDNA contained a unique molecular identifier, enabling accurate counting of TCR cDNA molecules. First-strand cDNA for TCR alpha and beta chains was synthesized from specific primers in the conserved constant-segment region. To control for contamination, every cDNA library carried two barcodes: a SMART-Mk sample barcode plus Illumina barcodes. TruSeq adapter sequences along with Illumina sample barcodes were introduced in two successive PCR steps. The Illumina HiSeq platform was used with custom primers to sequence TCR alpha and beta cDNA libraries. Under the source paper's analysis protocol: MiGEC processed the raw reads to extract unique molecular identifiers, while MiXCR was used to determine the CDR3 positions. Recombination models were inferred per individual with the repgenHMM and IGoR tools using an EM algorithm. Shared clonotype analysis was performed with the tcR package in R, normalizing sharing by the product of cloneset sizes. To study raw recombination without the effects of thymic and clonal selection, out-of-frame nonproductive sequences were analyzed. Through fastp at Q25 and MiXCR, TCRdb rebuilt clones from the public reads, retaining in-frame beta chains. Entries are consolidated by CDR3 protein sequence, retaining the most common genes and DNA. In this record, the V and J calls reflect TCRdb's handling and not the investigators' own analysis. A total of 1.5 million to 2 million distinct CDR3 sequences appear in this sample, under 35% of them only once. The top ten constitute about 0.25% of the sample.

The germline V gene provides CDR1 SGHRS and CDR2 YFSETQ. Counted from cysteine to phenylalanine, this CDR3 has 16 amino acids. This entry keeps only the CDR3 DNA: 48 bases, framed from base 1. The table lists this clonotype with a few counts. Its binding antigen is unknown. The record has no base qualities; no much larger clone is one base away. The TCR was taken from a newborn girl in good health. Sequencing was carried out using cord blood. The chain is assembled from TRBV5-1 and TRBJ2-4; 8 central nucleotides agree with TRBD1. Gene TRBJ2-7 matches the end of the DNA better, so the J call may be wrong. CDR3 reads: CASSLIVAGGRYEQYF. The DNA reads TGCGCCAGCAGCTTGATCGTGGCAGGGGGCAGGTACGAGCAGTACTTC.